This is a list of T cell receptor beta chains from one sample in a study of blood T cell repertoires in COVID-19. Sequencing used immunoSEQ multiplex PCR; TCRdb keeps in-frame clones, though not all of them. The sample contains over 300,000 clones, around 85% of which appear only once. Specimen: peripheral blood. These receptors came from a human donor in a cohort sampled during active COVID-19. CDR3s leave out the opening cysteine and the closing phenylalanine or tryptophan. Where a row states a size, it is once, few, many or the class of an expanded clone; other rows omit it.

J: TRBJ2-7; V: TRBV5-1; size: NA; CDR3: ASSRDRGYEQY
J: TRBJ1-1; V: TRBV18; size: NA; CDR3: ASSPPEGSRAF
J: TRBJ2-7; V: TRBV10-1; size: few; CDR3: ASSEGTDLDEQY
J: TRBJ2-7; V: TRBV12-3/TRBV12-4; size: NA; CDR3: ASSPRWSEQY
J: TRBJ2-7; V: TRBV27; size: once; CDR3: ASSSGQGAREQY
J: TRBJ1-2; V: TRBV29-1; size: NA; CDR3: SVPDRYYGYT
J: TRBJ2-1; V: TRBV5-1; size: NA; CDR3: ASTPLAGSHNEQF
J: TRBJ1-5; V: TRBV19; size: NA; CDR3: ASSPTIGQNQPQH
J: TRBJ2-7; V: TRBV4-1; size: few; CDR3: ASSHPGHSPQQY
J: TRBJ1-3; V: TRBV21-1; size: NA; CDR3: ASSSPTGVGNTIY
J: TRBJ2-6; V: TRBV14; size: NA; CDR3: ASSRTGRKGANVLT
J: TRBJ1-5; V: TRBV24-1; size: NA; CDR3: ATSAQSNQPQH
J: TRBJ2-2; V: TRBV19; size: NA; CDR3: ASTDRAYTGELF
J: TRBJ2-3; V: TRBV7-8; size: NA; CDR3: ASSLAPLEGSKDTQY
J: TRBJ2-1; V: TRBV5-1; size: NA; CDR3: ASTGTGGSNEQF
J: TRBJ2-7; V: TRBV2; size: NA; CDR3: ASSAGRDRGQY
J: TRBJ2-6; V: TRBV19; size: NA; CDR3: ASSGAGGANVLT
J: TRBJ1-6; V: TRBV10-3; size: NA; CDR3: AISNGQGRDSPLH
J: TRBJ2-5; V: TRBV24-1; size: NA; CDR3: ATSDLTGPQETQY
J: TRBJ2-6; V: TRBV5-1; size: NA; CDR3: ASSSSYSGANVLT
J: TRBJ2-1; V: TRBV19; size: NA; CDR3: ASSPRASGADEQF
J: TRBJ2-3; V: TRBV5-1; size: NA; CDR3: ASSLLGGQGTDTQY